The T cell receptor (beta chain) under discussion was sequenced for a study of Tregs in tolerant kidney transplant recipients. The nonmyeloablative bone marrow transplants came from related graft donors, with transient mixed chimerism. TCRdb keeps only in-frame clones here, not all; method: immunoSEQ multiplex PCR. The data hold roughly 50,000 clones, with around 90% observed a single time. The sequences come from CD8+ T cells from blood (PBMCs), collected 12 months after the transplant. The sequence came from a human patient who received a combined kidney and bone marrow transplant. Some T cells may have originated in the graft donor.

The CDR3 sequence is CASSQDRDRPYNEQFF. In nucleotides, the CDR3 is TGCGCCAGCAGCCAAGACCGGGACAGGCCCTACAATGAGCAGTTCTTC. This chain connects TRBV4-3 to TRBJ2-1, with 8 bases identical to TRBD1. The CDR3 spans 16 residues. Germline CDR1 reads LGHNA; CDR2 reads YSLEER. Trimming removed 0 bases from V and 2 bases from J; junction bases left unmatched: 3.